This passage covers 20 T cell receptor beta chains from one sample sequenced in a study of human T cells and chemical hapten exposure. The library attached unique molecular identifiers to individual cDNA molecules. TCRdb used MiXCR to reprocess the reads, holding one entry per CDR3 protein. The sample holds about 120,000 distinct CDR3 sequences, 8.5% seen once. The authors extracted total RNA from unfractionated whole blood. The source material was whole blood. The origin of the receptors is a human donor in good health. Some clones in this sample may be carry-over from other donors' samples.

To note about this clonotype: Just one base apart from a much larger clone, this may be a read error. This chain uses TRBV29-1 with TRBJ1-1; tentative D call: TRBD1 (6 bases). The CDR3 extends over 12 amino acids. The V gene's germline CDR1 is SQVTM and CDR2 ANQGSEA. The CDR3 sequence is CSVEEGGTEALF. Here the CDR3 DNA reads TGCAGCGTTGAGGAGGGGGGCACTGAAGCTTTATTT. The full variable domain, rest sourced from reference TRBV29-1 and TRBJ1-1, is SAVISQKPSRDICQRGTSLTIQCQVDSQVTMMFWYRQQPGQSLTLIATANQGSEATYESGFVIDKFPISRPNLTFSTLTVSNMSPEDSSIYLCSVEEGGTEALFGQGTRLTVV.

This clonotype was detected many times. The chain couples TRBV27 to TRBJ1-5; 11 nucleotides align to TRBD1. Germline CDR1 is MNHEY and CDR2 is SMNVEV (reference sequence). The CDR3 runs 17 residues. Unmatched junction bases numbered 12, after V lost 5 bases and J lost 6 bases. The CDR3 spells CASSLYQTGQGGQPQHF. CDR3 coding DNA: TGTGCCAGCAGTCTGTACCAGACGGGACAGGGGGGTCAGCCCCAGCATTTT.

This clonotype was found many times. The chain employs TRBV19 and TRBJ2-2; 9 nucleotides line up with TRBD1. Germline CDR1 is LNHDA and CDR2 is SQIVND (reference sequence). Germline trimming cut 7 bases from V and 5 bases from J; bases unmatched to any gene: 5. The CDR3 contains 14 residues. The CDR3 loop is CASITGGWTGELFF. The CDR3, as DNA: TGTGCCAGTATAACAGGGGGCTGGACCGGGGAGCTGTTTTTT.

V is TRBV6-5 and J is TRBJ2-7; tentative D call: TRBD2 (6 bases). Trimming stripped 0 bases from V and 3 bases from J, with 9 bases between. CDR3 length equals 14 residues. Germline loops: CDR1 MNHEY, CDR2 SVGAGI. CDR3 protein: CASSYSTGLYEQYF. The CDR3 coding sequence is TGTGCCAGCAGTTACTCAACGGGACTCTACGAGCAGTACTTC.

The chain has TRBV7-9 and TRBJ1-2; 8 nucleotides agree with TRBD1. The CDR3 is made up of 14 amino acids. CDR1 SEHNR and CDR2 FQNEAQ come from the germline V gene (reference sequence). V trimming: 7 bases; J trimming: 5 bases; junction bases outside the gene matches: 9. CDR3 nucleotide sequence: TGTGCCAGCACCACGACAGGGGACCCATATGGCTACACCTTC. This sequence encodes CASTTTGDPYGYTF.

This clonotype has ten or more counts. V usage is TRBV20-1 and J usage is TRBJ2-1; perhaps TRBD2 as D (6 bases). The germline V and J ends were trimmed by 1 base and 4 bases, with 11 bases remaining between them. CDR1 DFQATT and CDR2 SNEGSKA come from the germline V gene (reference sequence). The CDR3 totals 14 residues. The CDR3 region has the DNA TGCAGTGCTAGAGGAGGGGAGGTATACAATGAGCAGTTCTTC. Translation: CSARGGEVYNEQFF.

This clonotype was detected many times. The rearrangement links TRBV2 to TRBJ2-3; tentative D call: TRBD1 (5 bases). This CDR3 spans 15 amino acids. Germline V gene sequence: CDR1 SNHLY, CDR2 FYNNEI. The V end was cut by 8 bases, the J end by 2 bases, with 17 bases between. The CDR3 region has the DNA TGTGCCAGCTCGTCCCGCGGACATAACACAGATACGCAGTATTTT. It codes for CASSSRGHNTDTQYF.

The count of this clonotype is one. This sequence joins TRBV10-3 and TRBJ2-5, with 9 nucleotides matching TRBD2. Germline assignment: CDR1 ENHRY and CDR2 SYGVKD. The CDR3 is 19 amino acids. The V and J ends lost 2 bases and 1 base, in that order; junction bases with no gene match: 14. Here the CDR3 reads CAISEVVAGDPSCQETQYF. The CDR3, as DNA: TGTGCCATCAGTGAGGTGGTAGCGGGAGACCCGTCGTGCCAAGAGACCCAGTACTTC.

The sample holds many counts of this clonotype. This chain joins TRBV6-5 and TRBJ2-1; 12 bases map to TRBD1. Losses at the gene ends were 0 bases for V and 0 bases for J; bases not matched to a gene: 9. The CDR3 consists of 20 residues. From germline, CDR1 is MNHEY and CDR2 SVGAGI. Written as DNA, the CDR3 is TGTGCCAGCAGTTACTCGTTTTCGGCGGGACAGGGGGCCTCCTACAATGAGCAGTTCTTC. Protein product: CASSYSFSAGQGASYNEQFF.

The table lists this clonotype with many counts. This chain connects TRBV4-3 to TRBJ1-6; 7 bases line up with TRBD1. The germline V gene encodes CDR1 LGHNA and CDR2 YSLEER. The V and J ends lost 2 bases and 7 bases, in that order; junction bases with no gene match: 5. The CDR3 sequence is 15 residues long. This CDR3 is CASSQTRQGNSPLHF. The DNA of the CDR3 is TGCGCCAGCAGCCAAACAAGACAGGGAAATTCACCCCTCCACTTT.

This clonotype was observed a handful of times. The V call is TRBV3-1, the J call TRBJ2-7; 8 bases fit TRBD1. J gave up 6 bases and V 4 bases, and 11 bases lay outside the gene matches. The length of the CDR3 is 15 residues. The germline CDR1 and CDR2 sequences are LGHDT and YNNKEL (reference sequence). The CDR3 loop is CASSPRQGSRGEQYF. The CDR3 region has the DNA TGTGCCAGCAGCCCTCGACAGGGGTCGCGAGGCGAGCAGTACTTC.

The genes are TRBV7-8 and TRBJ2-3; 7 positions agree with TRBD1. The germline V gene encodes CDR1 SGHVS and CDR2 FQNEAQ. V was pared by 5 bases and J by 3 bases, with 11 bases of the junction left unmatched. The CDR3 contains 16 residues. CDR3: CASSPRRDRRTDTQYF. The CDR3 region has the DNA TGTGCCAGCAGCCCGCGCCGGGACAGACGTACAGATACGCAGTATTTT.

This clonotype showed up many times. The CDR3 DNA follows: TGTGCCAGCAGTGAATATCCCCCCTACGAGCAGTACTTC. This sequence encodes CASSEYPPYEQYF. This chain links TRBV25-1 with TRBJ2-7; D gene ambiguous. The CDR3 loop spans 13 amino acids. CDR1 MGHDK and CDR2 SYGVNS come from the germline V gene. V shed 0 bases and J shed 2 bases, with 5 bases lying between them.

This clonotype turned up a few times. This chain joins TRBV27 and TRBJ2-5, with D perhaps TRBD2 (6 bases). This CDR3 has 15 residues. Germline-derived CDR1 and CDR2 are MNHEY and SMNVEV (reference sequence). V lost 6 bases and J lost 5, with 19 bases in between. CDR3 sequence reads: CASSPGPAGRETQYF. CDR3 sequence (DNA): TGTGCCAGCAGCCCCGGCCCCGCGGGGCGGGAGACCCAGTACTTC.

This clonotype was found a few times. The chain uses TRBV4-3 and TRBJ2-7, with 7 nucleotides matching TRBD1. This CDR3 is 14 amino acids long. The germline V gene encodes CDR1 LGHNA and CDR2 YSLEER. The trim removed 4 bases at V and 0 bases at J, leaving 3 bases unmatched. CDR3 amino acids: CASSRDRDSYEQYF. The CDR3 DNA sequence: TGCGCCAGCAGCCGTGACAGGGACTCCTACGAGCAGTACTTC.

This clonotype was detected a few times. The genes are TRBV7-8 and TRBJ2-1, with D uncertain. This CDR3 has 11 amino acids. Germline loops: CDR1 SGHVS, CDR2 FQNEAQ. V shed 5 bases and J shed 6 bases, with 5 bases lying between them. The CDR3 sequence: CASSNSNEQFF. As DNA, the CDR3 is TGTGCCAGCAGCAACAGCAATGAGCAGTTCTTC.

J is TRBJ1-5 and V is TRBV2; maybe TRBD1 (6 bases). CDR3 length equals 14 residues. V gave up 1 base and J gave up 3 bases, with 7 bases separating them. Germline lookup yields CDR1 SNHLY and CDR2 FYNNEI. The DNA for the CDR3 is TGTGCCAGCAGTGAAGAGGGGGACAATCAGCCCCAGCATTTT. Translation: CASSEEGDNQPQHF. The variable domain in full, with the rest retrieved from reference TRBV2 and TRBJ1-5, is EPEVTQTPSHQVTQMGQEVILRCVPISNHLYFYWYRQILGQKVEFLVSFYNNEISEKSEIFDDQFSVERPDGSNFTLKIRSTKLEDSAMYFCASSEEGDNQPQHFGDGTRLSIL.

Turning to this clonotype: This may arise from a read error, as a much more abundant clone is one base away. The chain combines TRBV5-5 with TRBJ1-1; unclear D gene. The CDR3 totals 14 residues. CDR1 is SGHKS, CDR2 YYEKEE, per germline (reference sequence). The DNA for the CDR3 is TGTGCCAGCAGCTTGGGCAGGATTAACACTGATGCTTTCTTT. Amino acids: CASSLGRINTDAFF.

The table lists this clonotype with many counts. J is TRBJ2-2 and V is TRBV6-5; perhaps D is TRBD1 or TRBD2 (5 bases each). The length of the CDR3 is 15 residues. The germline V and J ends were trimmed by 6 bases and 3 bases, with 14 bases remaining between them. CDR1 is MNHEY, CDR2 SVGAGI, per germline. DNA for the CDR3: TGTGCCAGCAGCCCGGGACCGCGCGACACCGGGGAGCTGTTTTTT. Its translation: CASSPGPRDTGELFF.

The chain employs TRBV5-1 and TRBJ2-1, with D hard to call. There are 11 residues in the CDR3. V shed 6 bases and J shed 2 bases, with 3 bases lying between them. Per the germline V gene, CDR1 is SGHRS and CDR2 is YFSETQ. This CDR3 is CASMTYNEQFF. The CDR3 region has the DNA TGCGCCAGCATGACCTACAATGAGCAGTTCTTC.